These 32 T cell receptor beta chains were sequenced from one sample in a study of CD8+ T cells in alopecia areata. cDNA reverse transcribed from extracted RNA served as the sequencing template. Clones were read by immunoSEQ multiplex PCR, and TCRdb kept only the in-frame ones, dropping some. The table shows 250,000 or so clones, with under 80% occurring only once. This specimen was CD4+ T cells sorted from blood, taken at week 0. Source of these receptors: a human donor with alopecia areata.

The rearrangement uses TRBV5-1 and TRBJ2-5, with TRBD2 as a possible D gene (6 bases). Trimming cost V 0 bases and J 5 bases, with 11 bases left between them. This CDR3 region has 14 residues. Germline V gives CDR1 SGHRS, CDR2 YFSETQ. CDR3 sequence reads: CASSLESAGETQYF. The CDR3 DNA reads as TGCGCCAGCAGCTTGGAATCCGCGGGGGAGACCCAGTACTTC.

For the CDR3, the DNA is TGCGCCAGCAGCCGCGGCCCGAGGGAGGAGCAGTACTTC. Translation: CASSRGPREEQYF. This chain connects TRBV4-1 to TRBJ2-7, with D possibly TRBD2 on 5 matching bases. CDR3 size: 13 residues. The germline CDR1 and CDR2 sequences are MGHRA and YSYEKL. The V end was cut by 4 bases, the J end by 7 bases, with 14 bases between.

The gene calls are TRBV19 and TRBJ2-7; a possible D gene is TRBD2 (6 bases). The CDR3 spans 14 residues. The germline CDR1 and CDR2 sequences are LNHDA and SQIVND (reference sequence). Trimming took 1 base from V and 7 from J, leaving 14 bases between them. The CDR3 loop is CASSIASLAGEQYF. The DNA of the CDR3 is TGTGCCAGTAGTATAGCCTCCCTGGCGGGGGAGCAGTACTTC.

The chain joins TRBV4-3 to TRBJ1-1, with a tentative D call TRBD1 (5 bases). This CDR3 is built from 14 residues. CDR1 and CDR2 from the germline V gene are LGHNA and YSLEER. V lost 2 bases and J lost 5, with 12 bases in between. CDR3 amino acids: CASSQTHGGTEAFF. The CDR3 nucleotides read TGCGCCAGCAGCCAAACTCACGGGGGGACTGAAGCTTTCTTT.

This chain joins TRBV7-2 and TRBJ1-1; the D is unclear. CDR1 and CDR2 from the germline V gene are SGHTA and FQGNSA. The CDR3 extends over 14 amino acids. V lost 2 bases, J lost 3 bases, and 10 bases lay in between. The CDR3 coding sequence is TGTGCCAGCAGCTTAAATCGTGGCGACACTGAAGCTTTCTTT. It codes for CASSLNRGDTEAFF.

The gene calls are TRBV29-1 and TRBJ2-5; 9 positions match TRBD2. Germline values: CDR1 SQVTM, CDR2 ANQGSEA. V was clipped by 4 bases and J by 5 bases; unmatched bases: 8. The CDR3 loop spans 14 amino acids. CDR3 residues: CSVGKLAGDETQYF. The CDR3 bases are TGCAGCGTTGGGAAGTTAGCGGGGGATGAGACCCAGTACTTC.

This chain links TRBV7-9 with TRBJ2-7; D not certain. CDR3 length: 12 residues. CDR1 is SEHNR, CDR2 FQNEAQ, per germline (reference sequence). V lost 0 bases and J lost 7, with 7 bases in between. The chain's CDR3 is CASSLAGREQYF. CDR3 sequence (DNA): TGTGCCAGCAGCTTAGCAGGGCGGGAGCAGTACTTC. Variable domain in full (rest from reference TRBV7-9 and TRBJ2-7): DTGVSQNPRHKITKRGQNVTFRCDPISEHNRLYWYRQTLGQGPEFLTYFQNEAQLEKSRLLSDRFSAERPKGSFSTLEIQRTEQGDSAMYLCASSLAGREQYFGPGTRLTVT.

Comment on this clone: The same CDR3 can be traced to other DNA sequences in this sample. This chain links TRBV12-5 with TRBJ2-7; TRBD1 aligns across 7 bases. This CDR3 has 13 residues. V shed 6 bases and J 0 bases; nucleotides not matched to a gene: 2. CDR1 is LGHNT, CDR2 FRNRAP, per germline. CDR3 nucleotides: TGTGCTAGTGGCCGGGACAGCTCCTACGAGCAGTACTTC. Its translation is CASGRDSSYEQYF.

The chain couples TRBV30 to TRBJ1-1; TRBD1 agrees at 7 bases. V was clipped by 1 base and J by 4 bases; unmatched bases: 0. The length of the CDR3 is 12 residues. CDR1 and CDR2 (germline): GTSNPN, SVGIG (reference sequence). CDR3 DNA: TGTGCCTGGAGTGGGACAGGCACTGAAGCTTTCTTT. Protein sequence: CAWSGTGTEAFF. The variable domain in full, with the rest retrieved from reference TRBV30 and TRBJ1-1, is SQTIHQWPATLVQPVGSPLSLECTVEGTSNPNLYWYRQAAGRGLQLLFYSVGIGQISSEVPQNLSASRPQDRQFILSSKKLLLSDSGFYLCAWSGTGTEAFFGQGTRLTVV.

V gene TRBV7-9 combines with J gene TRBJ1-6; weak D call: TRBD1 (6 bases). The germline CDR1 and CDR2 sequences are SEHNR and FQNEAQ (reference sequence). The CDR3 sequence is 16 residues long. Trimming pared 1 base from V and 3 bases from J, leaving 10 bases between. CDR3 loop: CASSLDRVNYNSPLHF. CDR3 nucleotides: TGTGCCAGCAGCTTAGACAGGGTTAACTATAATTCACCCCTCCACTTT.

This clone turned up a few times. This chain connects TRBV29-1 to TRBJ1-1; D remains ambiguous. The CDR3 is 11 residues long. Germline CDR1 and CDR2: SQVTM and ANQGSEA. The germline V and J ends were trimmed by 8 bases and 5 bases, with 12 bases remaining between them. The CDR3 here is CSINPRTEAFF. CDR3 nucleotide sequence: TGCAGCATTAATCCCAGGACTGAAGCTTTCTTT.

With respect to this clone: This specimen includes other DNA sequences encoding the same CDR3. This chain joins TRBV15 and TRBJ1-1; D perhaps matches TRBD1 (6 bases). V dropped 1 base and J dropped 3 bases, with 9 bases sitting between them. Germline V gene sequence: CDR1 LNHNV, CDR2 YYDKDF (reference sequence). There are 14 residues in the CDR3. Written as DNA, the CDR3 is TGTGCCACCAGCAGAGGCCAGGGGTACACTGAAGCTTTCTTT. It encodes CATSRGQGYTEAFF.

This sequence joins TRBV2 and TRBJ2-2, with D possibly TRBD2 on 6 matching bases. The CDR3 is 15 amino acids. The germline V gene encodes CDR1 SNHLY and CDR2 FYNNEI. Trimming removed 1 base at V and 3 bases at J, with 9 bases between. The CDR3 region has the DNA TGTGCCAGCAGTGAAGTCGCGGGGCACACCGGGGAGCTGTTTTTT. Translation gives CASSEVAGHTGELFF.

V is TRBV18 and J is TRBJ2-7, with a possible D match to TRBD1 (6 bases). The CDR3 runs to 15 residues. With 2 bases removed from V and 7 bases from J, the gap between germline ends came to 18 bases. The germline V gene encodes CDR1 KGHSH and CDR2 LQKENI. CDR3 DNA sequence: TGTGCCAGCTCACCAGTCGGGACACCCAGGCAGGAGCAGTACTTC. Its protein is CASSPVGTPRQEQYF. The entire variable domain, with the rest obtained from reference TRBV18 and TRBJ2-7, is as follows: NAGVMQNPRHLVRRRGQEARLRCSPMKGHSHVYWYRQLPEEGLKFMVYLQKENIIDESGMPKERFSAEFPKEGPSILRIQQVVRGDSAAYFCASSPVGTPRQEQYFGPGTRLTVT.

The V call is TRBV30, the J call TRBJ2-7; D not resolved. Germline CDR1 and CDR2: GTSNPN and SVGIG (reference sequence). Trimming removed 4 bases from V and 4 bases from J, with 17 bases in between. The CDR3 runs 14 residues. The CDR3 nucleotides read TGTGCCTGGATCGAAAAGCGACCTCCTTACGAGCAGTACTTC. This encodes CAWIEKRPPYEQYF.

This CDR3 is CASSQSRGGNEKLFF. CDR3 nucleotides: TGTGCCAGCAGCCAATCACGGGGAGGGAATGAAAAACTGTTTTTT. The V and J genes are TRBV16 and TRBJ1-4; the D is unclear. The CDR3 covers 15 residues. Trimming removed 0 bases from V and 5 bases from J, with 10 bases in between. The germline gives CDR1 KGHSY, CDR2 FQNENV.

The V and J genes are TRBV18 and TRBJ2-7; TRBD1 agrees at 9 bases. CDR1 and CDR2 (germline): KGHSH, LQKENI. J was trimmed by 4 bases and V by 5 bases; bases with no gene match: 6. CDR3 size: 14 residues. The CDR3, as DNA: TGTGCCAGCTCAGTCTGGGGACAGGGATACGAGCAGTACTTC. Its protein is CASSVWGQGYEQYF.

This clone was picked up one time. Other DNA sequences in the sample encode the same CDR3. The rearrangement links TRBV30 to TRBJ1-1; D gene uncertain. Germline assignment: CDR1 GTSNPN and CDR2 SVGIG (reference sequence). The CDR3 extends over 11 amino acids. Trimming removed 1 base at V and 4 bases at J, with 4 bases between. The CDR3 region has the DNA TGTGCCTGGAGTGGCCTCACTGAAGCTTTCTTT. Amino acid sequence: CAWSGLTEAFF. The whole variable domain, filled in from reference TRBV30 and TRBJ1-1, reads SQTIHQWPATLVQPVGSPLSLECTVEGTSNPNLYWYRQAAGRGLQLLFYSVGIGQISSEVPQNLSASRPQDRQFILSSKKLLLSDSGFYLCAWSGLTEAFFGQGTRLTVV.

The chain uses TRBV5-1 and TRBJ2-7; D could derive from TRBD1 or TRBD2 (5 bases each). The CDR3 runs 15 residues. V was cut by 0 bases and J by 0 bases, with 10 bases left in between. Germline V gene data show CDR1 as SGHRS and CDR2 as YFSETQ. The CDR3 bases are TGCGCCAGCAGCTTGGGTGGGACCTCCTCCTACGAGCAGTACTTC. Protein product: CASSLGGTSSYEQYF.

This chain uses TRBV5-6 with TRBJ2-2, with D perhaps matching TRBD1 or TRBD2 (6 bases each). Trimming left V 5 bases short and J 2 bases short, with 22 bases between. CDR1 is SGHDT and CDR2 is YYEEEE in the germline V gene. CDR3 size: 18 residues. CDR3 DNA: TGTGCCAGCAGTTCGGTAGTGGTCAGGGGAGGAAACACCGGGGAGCTGTTTTTT. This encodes CASSSVVVRGGNTGELFF.

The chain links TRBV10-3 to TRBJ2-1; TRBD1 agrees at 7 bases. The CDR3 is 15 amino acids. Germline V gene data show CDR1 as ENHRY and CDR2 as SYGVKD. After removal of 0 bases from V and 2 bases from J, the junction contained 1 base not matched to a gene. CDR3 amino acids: CAISESGQAYNEQFF. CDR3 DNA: TGTGCCATCAGTGAGTCTGGACAGGCCTACAATGAGCAGTTCTTC.

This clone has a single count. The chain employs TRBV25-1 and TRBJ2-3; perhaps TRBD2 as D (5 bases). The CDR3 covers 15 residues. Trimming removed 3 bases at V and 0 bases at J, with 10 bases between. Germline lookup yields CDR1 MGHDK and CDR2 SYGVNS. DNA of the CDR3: TGTGCCAGCAGTGACCCGACTACTAGCACAGATACGCAGTATTTT. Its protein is CASSDPTTSTDTQYF.

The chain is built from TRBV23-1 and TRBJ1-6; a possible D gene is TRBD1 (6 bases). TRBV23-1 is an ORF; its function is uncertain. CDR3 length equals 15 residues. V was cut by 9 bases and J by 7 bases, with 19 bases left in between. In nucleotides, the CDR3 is TGCGCCAGAACGATTTCAGGGGCAGAGAATTCACCCCTCCACTTT. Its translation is CARTISGAENSPLHF.

Written as DNA, the CDR3 is TGTGCCAGCAGCGTACAGGGTTATAGCACAGATACGCAGTATTTT. This gives the protein CASSVQGYSTDTQYF. The chain uses TRBV7-6 and TRBJ2-3; D may be TRBD1 (6 bases). Trimming shortened V by 5 bases and J by 0 bases, and 12 bases separated the two germline ends. Germline CDR1 is SGHVS and CDR2 is FNYEAQ. The CDR3 contains 15 residues.

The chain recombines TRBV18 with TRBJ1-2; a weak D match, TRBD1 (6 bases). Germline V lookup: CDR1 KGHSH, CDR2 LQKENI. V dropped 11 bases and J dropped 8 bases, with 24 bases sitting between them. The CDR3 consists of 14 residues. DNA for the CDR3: TGTGCCGGCTTACCCTCAGGGGCCGCCGGGGGCTACACCTTC. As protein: CAGLPSGAAGGYTF.

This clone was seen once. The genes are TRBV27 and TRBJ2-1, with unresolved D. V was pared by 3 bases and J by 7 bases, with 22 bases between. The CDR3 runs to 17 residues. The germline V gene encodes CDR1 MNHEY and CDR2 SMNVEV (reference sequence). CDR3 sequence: CASSLGPRAGRWNEQFF. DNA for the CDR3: TGTGCCAGCAGTTTGGGCCCACGGGCAGGAAGGTGGAATGAGCAGTTCTTC.

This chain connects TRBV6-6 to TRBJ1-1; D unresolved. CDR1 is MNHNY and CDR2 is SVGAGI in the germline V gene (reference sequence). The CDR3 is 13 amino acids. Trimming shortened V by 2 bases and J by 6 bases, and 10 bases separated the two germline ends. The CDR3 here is CASSYRAGPEAFF. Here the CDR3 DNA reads TGTGCCAGCAGTTACAGGGCAGGACCTGAAGCTTTCTTT.

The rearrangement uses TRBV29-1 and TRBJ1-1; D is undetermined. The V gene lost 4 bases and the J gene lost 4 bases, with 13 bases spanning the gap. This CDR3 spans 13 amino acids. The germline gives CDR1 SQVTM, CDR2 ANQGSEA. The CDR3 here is CSVVRATATEAFF. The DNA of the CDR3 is TGCAGCGTTGTTCGTGCCACCGCCACTGAAGCTTTCTTT.

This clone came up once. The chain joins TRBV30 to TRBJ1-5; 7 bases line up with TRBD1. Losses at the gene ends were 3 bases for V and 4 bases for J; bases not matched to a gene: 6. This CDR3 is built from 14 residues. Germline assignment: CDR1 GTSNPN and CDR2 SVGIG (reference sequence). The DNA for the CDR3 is TGTGCCTGGAGCGGCCAGGGGGTTAATCAGCCCCAGCATTTT. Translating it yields CAWSGQGVNQPQHF.

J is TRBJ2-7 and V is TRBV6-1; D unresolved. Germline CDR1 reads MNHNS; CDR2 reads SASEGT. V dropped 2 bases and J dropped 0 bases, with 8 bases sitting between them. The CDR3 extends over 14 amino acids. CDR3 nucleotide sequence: TGTGCCAGCAGTGAAACGGCCGACTCCTACGAGCAGTACTTC. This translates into CASSETADSYEQYF.

CDR3 sequence reads: CASSARQGSDTQYF. The CDR3 DNA is TGTGCCAGCAGCGCGAGACAGGGATCAGATACGCAGTATTTT. This sequence joins TRBV9 and TRBJ2-3, with 7 nucleotides matching TRBD1. Germline CDR1 reads SGDLS; CDR2 reads YYNGEE. V trimming: 3 bases; J trimming: 4 bases; junction bases outside the gene matches: 5. The CDR3 has 14 residues. Looking up the rest from reference TRBV9 and TRBJ2-3 gives the full variable domain: DSGVTQTPKHLITATGQRVTLRCSPRSGDLSVYWYQQSLDQGLQFLIQYYNGEERAKGNILERFSAQQFPDLHSELNLSSLELGDSALYFCASSARQGSDTQYFGPGTRLTVL.

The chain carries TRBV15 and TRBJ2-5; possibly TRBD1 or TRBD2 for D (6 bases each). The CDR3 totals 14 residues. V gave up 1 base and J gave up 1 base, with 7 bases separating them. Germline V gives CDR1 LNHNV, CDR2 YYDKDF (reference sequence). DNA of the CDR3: TGTGCCACCAGCAGAGGGGGGGCCCAAGAGACCCAGTACTTC. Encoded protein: CATSRGGAQETQYF. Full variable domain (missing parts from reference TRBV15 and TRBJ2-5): DAMVIQNPRYQVTQFGKPVTLSCSQTLNHNVMYWYQQKSSQAPKLLFHYYDKDFNNEADTPDNFQSRRPNTSFCFLDIRSPGLGDTAMYLCATSRGGAQETQYFGPGTRLLVL.